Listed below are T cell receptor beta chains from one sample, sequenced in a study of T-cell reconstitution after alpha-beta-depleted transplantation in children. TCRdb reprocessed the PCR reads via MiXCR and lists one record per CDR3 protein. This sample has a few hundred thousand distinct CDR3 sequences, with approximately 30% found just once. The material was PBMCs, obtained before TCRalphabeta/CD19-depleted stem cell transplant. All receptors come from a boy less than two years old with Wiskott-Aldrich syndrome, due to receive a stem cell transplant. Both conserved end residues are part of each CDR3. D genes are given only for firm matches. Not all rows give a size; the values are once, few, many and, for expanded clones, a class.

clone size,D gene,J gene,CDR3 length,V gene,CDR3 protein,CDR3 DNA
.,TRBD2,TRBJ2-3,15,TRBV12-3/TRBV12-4,CASSPSGSGRDTQYF,TGTGCCAGCAGTCCCAGCGGGAGCGGTAGAGATACGCAGTATTTT
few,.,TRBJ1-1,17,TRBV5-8,CASSLDKGGQGNTEAFF,TGTGCCAGCAGCCTCGATAAGGGGGGGCAGGGCAACACTGAAGCTTTCTTT
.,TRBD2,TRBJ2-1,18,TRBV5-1,CASSLVDGSGKFPNEQFF,TGCGCCAGCAGCTTGGTGGATGGGAGCGGGAAGTTTCCCAATGAGCAGTTCTTC
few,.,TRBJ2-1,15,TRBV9,CASSVGGATYNEQFF,TGTGCCAGCAGCGTAGGGGGGGCTACCTACAATGAGCAGTTCTTC
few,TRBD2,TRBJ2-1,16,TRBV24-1,CATSDFPSGRGNEQFF,TGTGCCACCAGTGATTTTCCTAGCGGGAGAGGGAATGAGCAGTTCTTC
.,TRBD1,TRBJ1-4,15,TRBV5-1,CASSIRQGSNEKLFF,TGCGCCAGCAGCATTAGACAGGGGAGCAATGAAAAACTGTTTTTT
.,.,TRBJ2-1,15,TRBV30,CAWSSTRLRGNEQFF,TGTGCCTGGAGTTCAACTAGGCTGAGGGGCAATGAGCAGTTCTTC
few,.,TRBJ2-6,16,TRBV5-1,CASSLRVFSGANVLTF,TGCGCCAGCAGCTTAAGAGTCTTCTCTGGGGCCAACGTCCTGACTTTC
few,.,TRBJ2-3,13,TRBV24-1,CATSPSGTDTQYF,TGTGCCACCAGTCCTAGCGGCACAGATACGCAGTATTTT
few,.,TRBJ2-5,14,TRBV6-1,CASSETGTQETQYF,TGTGCCAGCAGTGAGACGGGGACTCAAGAGACCCAGTACTTC
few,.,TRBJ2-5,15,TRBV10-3,CAINHSGLQGETQYF,TGTGCCATCAATCATTCGGGACTTCAGGGGGAGACCCAGTACTTC
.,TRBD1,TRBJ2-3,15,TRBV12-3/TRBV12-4,CASSHRDRGRDTQYF,TGTGCCAGCAGCCACCGGGACAGGGGGAGAGATACGCAGTATTTT
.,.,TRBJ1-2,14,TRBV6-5,CASSYSGVSYGYTF,TGTGCCAGCAGTTACTCGGGCGTTTCCTATGGCTACACCTTC
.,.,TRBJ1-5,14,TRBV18,CASSPRTENQRQHF,TGTGCCAGCTCACCCAGGACGGAGAATCAGCGCCAGCATTTT
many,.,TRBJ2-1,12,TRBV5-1,CASSGTGNEQFF,TGCGCCAGCAGCGGAACAGGCAATGAGCAGTTCTTC
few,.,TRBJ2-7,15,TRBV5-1,CASSLPGGTSYEQYF,TGCGCCAGCAGCTTGCCGGGGGGCACAAGCTACGAGCAGTACTTC
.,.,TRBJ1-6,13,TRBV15,CATSRDINSPLHF,TGTGCCACCAGCAGGGATATTAATTCACCCCTCCACTTT
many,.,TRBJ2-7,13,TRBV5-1,CASSLVGDYEQYF,TGCGCCAGCAGCTTGGTAGGGGACTACGAGCAGTACTTC
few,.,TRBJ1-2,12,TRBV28,CASSPTDYGYTF,TGTGCCAGCAGTCCTACAGACTATGGCTACACCTTC
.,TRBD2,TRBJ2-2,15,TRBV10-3,CATGTSGRATGELFF,TGTGCCACCGGGACTAGCGGGAGGGCCACCGGGGAGCTGTTTTTT
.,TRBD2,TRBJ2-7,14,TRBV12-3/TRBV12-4,CASTPAGGFWEQYF,TGTGCCAGCACACCAGCGGGAGGGTTTTGGGAGCAGTACTTC
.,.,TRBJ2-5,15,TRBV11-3,CASSYNSGTRETQYF,TGTGCCAGCAGCTACAACTCGGGAACTCGGGAGACCCAGTACTTC
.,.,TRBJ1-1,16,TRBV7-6,CASSLAASGGGTEAFF,TGTGCCAGCAGCTTAGCAGCTTCGGGAGGGGGGACTGAAGCTTTCTTT